A selection of T cell receptor beta chains follows, all from one sample in a study of long-term antiretroviral therapy in people with HIV. Some clones are missing from TCRdb's copy, which holds only in-frame ones; the method was immunoSEQ multiplex PCR. The sample records about 21,000 clones, roughly 84% being singletons. Source: unsorted PBMCs, taken at the start of antiretroviral therapy. The source is a man between 45 and 60 years old with HIV. CDR3s include the opening cysteine and the closing phenylalanine or tryptophan. A D gene is named only where the DNA matches it firmly. Clone size is shown for a subset of rows, as once, few, many or a class of expanded clone.

d_gene: TRBD1; abundance: .; v_gene: TRBV27; len: 16; j_gene: TRBJ1-1; CDR3aa: CASSIGQDGVNTEAFF; CDR3nt: TGTGCCAGCAGTATCGGACAGGACGGGGTGAACACTGAAGCTTTCTTT
d_gene: .; abundance: .; v_gene: TRBV6-4; len: 13; j_gene: TRBJ1-6; CDR3aa: CASSEVSRGPLHF; CDR3nt: TGTGCCAGCAGTGAGGTTTCGAGGGGGCCCCTCCACTTT
d_gene: .; abundance: .; v_gene: TRBV14; len: 13; j_gene: TRBJ2-3; CDR3aa: CASSQIGADTQYF; CDR3nt: TGTGCCAGCAGCCAAATAGGCGCAGATACGCAGTATTTT
d_gene: .; abundance: .; v_gene: TRBV6-1; len: 15; j_gene: TRBJ2-2; CDR3aa: CASFGGQSNTGELFF; CDR3nt: TGTGCCAGCTTCGGGGGGCAGTCGAACACCGGGGAGCTGTTTTTT
d_gene: .; abundance: .; v_gene: TRBV4-3; len: 13; j_gene: TRBJ1-4; CDR3aa: CASSQGGGEKLFF; CDR3nt: TGCGCCAGCAGCCAAGGCGGAGGTGAAAAACTGTTTTTT
d_gene: TRBD2; abundance: few; v_gene: TRBV5-1; len: 15; j_gene: TRBJ2-7; CDR3aa: CASSLGREGSYEQYF; CDR3nt: TGCGCCAGCAGTCTGGGGCGGGAGGGATCCTACGAGCAGTACTTC
d_gene: .; abundance: few; v_gene: TRBV10-1; len: 13; j_gene: TRBJ2-7; CDR3aa: CASSESPGHEQYF; CDR3nt: TGCGCCAGCAGTGAGTCGCCAGGTCACGAGCAGTACTTC
d_gene: TRBD1; abundance: .; v_gene: TRBV28; len: 13; j_gene: TRBJ1-1; CDR3aa: CASRGGTGVAAFF; CDR3nt: TGTGCCAGCAGGGGGGGGACAGGGGTCGCAGCTTTCTTT
d_gene: .; abundance: .; v_gene: TRBV10-3; len: 13; j_gene: TRBJ2-7; CDR3aa: CAISRAYPYEQYF; CDR3nt: TGTGCCATCAGTAGAGCCTACCCCTACGAGCAGTACTTC
d_gene: .; abundance: .; v_gene: TRBV5-1; len: 15; j_gene: TRBJ1-1; CDR3aa: CASSRSTDGSTEAFF; CDR3nt: TGCGCCAGCAGCAGGTCAACGGACGGCAGCACTGAAGCTTTCTTT
d_gene: .; abundance: .; v_gene: TRBV18; len: 15; j_gene: TRBJ1-5; CDR3aa: CASSPPGGGDQPQHF; CDR3nt: TGTGCCAGCTCACCTCCCGGGGGGGGAGATCAGCCCCAGCATTTT
d_gene: .; abundance: .; v_gene: TRBV2; len: 14; j_gene: TRBJ1-1; CDR3aa: CASSPRTVNTEAFF; CDR3nt: TGTGCCAGCAGTCCCCGGACGGTGAACACTGAAGCTTTCTTT
d_gene: TRBD2; abundance: .; v_gene: TRBV28; len: 14; j_gene: TRBJ2-3; CDR3aa: CASSSGGRGGTQYF; CDR3nt: TGTGCCAGCAGCTCCGGCGGGAGGGGGGGGACGCAGTATTTT
d_gene: .; abundance: .; v_gene: TRBV7-6; len: 15; j_gene: TRBJ1-1; CDR3aa: CASSLLVDGNTEAFF; CDR3nt: TGTGCCAGCAGCTTATTAGTGGACGGGAACACTGAAGCTTTCTTT
d_gene: .; abundance: .; v_gene: TRBV27; len: 17; j_gene: TRBJ2-1; CDR3aa: CASSRYPPRFSYNEQFF; CDR3nt: TGTGCCAGCAGTCGCTACCCGCCACGCTTCTCCTACAATGAGCAGTTCTTC
d_gene: .; abundance: .; v_gene: TRBV5-8; len: 15; j_gene: TRBJ1-2; CDR3aa: CASSLEGDHNYGYTF; CDR3nt: TGTGCCAGCAGCCTGGAGGGGGACCATAACTATGGCTACACCTTC